This T cell receptor (beta chain) emerged from a study of cytomegalovirus exposure and HLA in healthy donors. The CDR3 length is 15 residues. V lost 3 bases and J lost 0, with 12 bases in between. Germline V gene sequence: CDR1 SGHAT, CDR2 FQNNGV. PCR involved 60 Vbeta and 13 Jbeta primers. Profiled with immunoSEQ multiplex PCR; TCRdb holds only in-frame clones, not every one. Seen here are approximately 150,000 clones, roughly four fifths observed once, and the top ten hold about 3.4%. This chain links TRBV11-2 with TRBJ2-7; the D gene is possibly TRBD2 (6 bases). Sequencing used PBMCs. This clonotype originated in a man younger than 35 in good health and CMV-seropositive. CDR3 nucleotides: TGTGCCAGCAGCTTTGGGAGCGGGCCCTCCTACGAGCAGTACTTC. Amino acids: CASSFGSGPSYEQYF.